The subject of this entry is one T cell receptor (beta chain). With V trimmed by 6 bases and J by 0 bases, 11 bases remained unmatched. This CDR3 comprises 16 residues. The germline CDR1 and CDR2 sequences are MNHEY and SMNVEV (reference sequence). Clones were sequenced by immunoSEQ multiplex PCR, and TCRdb holds only the in-frame ones, with some missing. The repertoire consists of around 180,000 clones, with about 74% occurring once and the leading ten covering around 3%. The data belong to a study of blood T cell repertoires in COVID-19. The origin of this receptor is a woman of 80 years or more with acute or convalescent COVID-19. Sequenced material: peripheral blood. The genes are TRBV27 and TRBJ2-7, with TRBD2 identical over 7 bases. The CDR3 region is CASRTNSGFPSYEQYF. Written as DNA, the CDR3 is TGTGCCAGCAGGACAAATAGCGGGTTTCCCTCCTACGAGCAGTACTTC.